This T cell receptor beta chain originates from a study of cytomegalovirus exposure and HLA in healthy donors. Whole-study results and caveats: A prior analysis recorded that most TCR beta V segments were productive about 90% or about 30% of the time. After further analysis at a later stage, 16,951 TCR beta sequences were associated with HLA alleles at 0.05 false discovery rate. Rarity characterized most TCR sequences, yet some public TCRs appeared in many donors. Later analysis identified a missense DCLRE1C variant that was linked to TCR beta V- and J-gene trimming.

Concerning this clone itself: The antigen is undetermined.

The V gene's germline CDR1 is MDHEN and CDR2 SYDVKM. CDR3 length: 14 amino acids. Trimming shortened V by 6 bases and J by 6 bases, and 16 bases separated the two germline ends. Primers for the PCR totalled 60 Vbeta and 13 Jbeta. This table comes from immunoSEQ multiplex PCR, and its TCRdb copy is limited to in-frame clones, with some not included. The sample has 100,000 to 150,000 clones, 70% to 90% seen once. The chain joins TRBV28 to TRBJ2-3; TRBD2 is a possible D gene (6 bases). Sequenced sample: PBMCs. The origin of this receptor is a woman aged 40 to 49 in good health and CMV-seropositive. CDR3 nucleotide sequence: TGTGCCAGCAGGGAAGGAGGGCCCGGGGATACGCAGTATTTT. Encoded protein: CASREGGPGDTQYF.